This T cell receptor beta chain was recorded in a study of T cell responses to AZD1222 COVID-19 vaccine. Study findings and constraints: After the peak T cell response, and only then, were repertoires sampled. Baseline serology detected seropositivity in only six AZD1222 recipients. Clonal diversity may have been underestimated, and the donors were mostly white British, with more females than males. Variant regions that are unmutated are reportedly the target of nearly half of spike-specific TCRs.

Here immunoSEQ multiplex PCR was the method, and the copy in TCRdb shows in-frame clones only, minus some. This table has about 140,000 clones, 91% appearing once. In the case of this clone: What it binds is unknown. This sample includes further DNA sequences coding for the same CDR3.

Germline V gene lookup returns CDR1 SGHRS and CDR2 YFSETQ. Trimming left V 0 bases short and J 4 bases short, with 8 bases between. The CDR3 consists of 14 residues. This TCR was recovered from an adult who received the MenACWY meningococcal vaccine as a control. This specimen was peripheral blood, taken 28 days after the second dose of the MenACWY control vaccine. This chain joins TRBV5-1 and TRBJ1-5; possibly TRBD1 for D (5 bases). In DNA, the CDR3 is TGCGCCAGCAGCTTGGGGGGGAGTAATCAGCCCCAGCATTTT. This encodes CASSLGGSNQPQHF.